The present entry profiles one T cell receptor beta chain with its context. This specimen includes other DNA sequences encoding the same CDR3. Clones were sequenced by immunoSEQ multiplex PCR, and TCRdb holds only the in-frame ones, with some missing. The table shows about 150,000 clones, with approximately 87% occurring only once. These data are taken from a study of T cell responses to AZD1222 COVID-19 vaccine. This CDR3 has 13 amino acids. Per germline, CDR1 SGHTA and CDR2 FQGNSA. V lost 5 bases and J lost 3; bases outside the gene matches: 2. The TCR originated in an adult in good health. The material was peripheral blood, obtained on day 0 of MenACWY control vaccination. The chain couples TRBV7-2 to TRBJ1-2; 8 bases map to TRBD1. CDR3 DNA: TGTGCCAGCAGCCTGGACAGGGACTATGGCTACACCTTC. It encodes CASSLDRDYGYTF.